Each of the 23 T cell receptor beta chains below was sequenced from the same sample in a study of cytomegalovirus exposure and HLA in healthy donors. The PCR contained 60 Vbeta and 13 Jbeta primers. Sequencing was performed with immunoSEQ multiplex PCR; in TCRdb, only in-frame clones are kept and a portion is missing. This sample has roughly 190,000 clones, with roughly 80% found just once. Sequencing input: PBMCs. The source of these receptors is a middle-aged man in good health and CMV-seropositive.

Here the CDR3 reads CASSPLLGSSYEQYF. The CDR3 DNA reads TGTGCCAGCAGTCCCCTCCTCGGGAGCTCCTACGAGCAGTACTTC. V usage is TRBV28 and J usage is TRBJ2-7; D may be TRBD2 (6 bases). The CDR3 covers 15 residues. Germline V gives CDR1 MDHEN, CDR2 SYDVKM. V lost 5 bases to trimming and J lost 0 bases, with 14 bases between them.

The genes are TRBV7-3 and TRBJ2-3; perhaps TRBD1 as D (6 bases). Deletions cut 4 bases from V and 1 base from J, with 9 bases between. The CDR3 has 14 residues. From germline, CDR1 is SGHTA and CDR2 FQGTGA. CDR3 loop: CASSWDTGTDTQYF. DNA for the CDR3: TGTGCCAGCAGCTGGGACACTGGCACAGATACGCAGTATTTT.

This clone has just a few counts. The J gene is TRBJ1-3, the V gene TRBV7-9, with D possibly being TRBD1 (6 bases). The CDR3 totals 17 residues. V was trimmed by 4 bases and J by 0 bases, leaving 16 bases between them. Germline V CDR1 and CDR2: SEHNR, FQNEAQ (reference sequence). The CDR3 reads CASSSPQQGPSGNTIYF. In nucleotides, the CDR3 is TGTGCCAGCAGCTCCCCCCAACAGGGCCCCTCTGGAAACACCATATATTTT.

The chain recombines TRBV5-1 with TRBJ2-3; TRBD2 matches at 9 bases. V gave up 0 bases and J gave up 3 bases; unmatched junction bases: 8. The CDR3 length is 17 residues. CDR1 and CDR2 from the germline V gene are SGHRS and YFSETQ. This CDR3 reads CASSLAGGGAGTDTQYF. DNA for the CDR3: TGCGCCAGCAGCTTGGCCGGCGGGGGGGCCGGGACAGATACGCAGTATTTT.

This rearrangement joins TRBV25-1 to TRBJ2-7, with D perhaps matching TRBD1 (6 bases). This CDR3 region has 15 residues. Germline CDR1 and CDR2: MGHDK and SYGVNS. V lost 5 bases and J 6 bases, leaving 20 bases between the germline ends. The CDR3 DNA is TGTGCCAGCAGTACACCGGGACAAGGAATGGCCGAGCAGTACTTC. It encodes CASSTPGQGMAEQYF.

This clone was detected a few times. The chain combines TRBV19 with TRBJ2-1, with a tentative D call TRBD2 (6 bases). CDR3 length equals 15 residues. The germline V gene has CDR1 LNHDA and CDR2 SQIVND (reference sequence). The ends were cut back, 4 bases at V and 0 bases at J, with 10 bases in the middle. CDR3 loop: CASSSWRASYNEQFF. CDR3 DNA sequence: TGTGCCAGTAGTAGTTGGAGGGCCTCCTACAATGAGCAGTTCTTC.

The chain links TRBV11-2 to TRBJ2-4; TRBD2 might be the D (6 bases). The CDR3 is 15 residues long. Germline V gene lookup returns CDR1 SGHAT and CDR2 FQNNGV. Trimming removed 0 bases from V and 7 bases from J, with 13 bases in between. The CDR3 coding sequence is TGTGCCAGCAGCTTAGATCCTGGGGGGATTAACATTCAGTACTTC. Encoded protein: CASSLDPGGINIQYF.

The CDR3 region is CASSTETYNEQFF. CDR3 DNA: TGTGCCAGCAGCACGGAGACCTACAATGAGCAGTTCTTC. The chain combines TRBV7-8 with TRBJ2-1; D remains unclear. The CDR3 sequence is 13 residues long. V lost 5 bases to trimming and J lost 2 bases, with 7 bases between them. Looked up from germline, CDR1 is SGHVS and CDR2 is FQNEAQ.

This clone was found once. V gene TRBV28 combines with J gene TRBJ1-2; D gene uncertain. The V gene lost 5 bases and the J gene lost 6 bases, with 19 bases spanning the gap. CDR1 and CDR2 from the germline V gene are MDHEN and SYDVKM. There are 15 residues in the CDR3. The CDR3 loop reads CASSTSGLGHDGYTF. Written as DNA, the CDR3 is TGTGCCAGCAGTACCTCCGGCCTGGGCCATGATGGCTACACCTTC.

A word on this clone: The junction shows a germline mismatch at one end, possibly a read error. The chain combines TRBV7-7 with TRBJ2-5; maybe TRBD2 (5 bases). Germline CDR1 SSHAT, CDR2 FNYEAQ (reference sequence). The CDR3 has 13 amino acids. The DNA of the CDR3 is TGTGCTAGCAGCTTAGGTCCCCGGGGGACCCAGTACTTC. Encoded protein: CASSLGPRGTQYF.

This clone was counted only a few times. The chain links TRBV5-1 to TRBJ2-5, with D perhaps TRBD1 (5 bases). Germline loops: CDR1 SGHRS, CDR2 YFSETQ. The CDR3 runs 18 residues. With 0 bases removed from V and 0 bases from J, the gap between germline ends came to 18 bases. The CDR3 here is CASSLALTARQNQETQYF. The CDR3, as DNA: TGCGCCAGCAGCTTGGCCTTGACCGCGCGACAGAACCAAGAGACCCAGTACTTC.

This rearrangement joins TRBV4-1 to TRBJ2-6; D might be TRBD1 (6 bases). Germline V gene data show CDR1 as MGHRA and CDR2 as YSYEKL. The V and J ends lost 6 bases and 1 base respectively, with 16 bases between them. The CDR3 contains 17 residues. The DNA of the CDR3 is TGCGCCAGCAGTCCGCTCATACAGGGATCTGGGGCCAACGTCCTGACTTTC. Its protein product is CASSPLIQGSGANVLTF.

The V and J genes are TRBV29-1 and TRBJ2-5, with a possible D match to TRBD1 (6 bases). The CDR3 runs to 12 residues. Germline V gives CDR1 SQVTM, CDR2 ANQGSEA. Deletions cut 6 bases from V and 5 bases from J, with 13 bases between. The CDR3 DNA reads TGCAGCGTATTAGGCAGGGGTGAGACCCAGTACTTC. Encoded protein: CSVLGRGETQYF.

V usage is TRBV5-1 and J usage is TRBJ2-1, with a weak D call TRBD2 (5 bases). The germline CDR1 and CDR2 sequences are SGHRS and YFSETQ. The CDR3 sequence is 15 residues long. Trimming cost V 0 bases and J 6 bases, with 13 bases left between them. CDR3 sequence (DNA): TGCGCCAGCAGCTTGGCGGAGGCGGTAATCAATGAGCAGTTCTTC. Protein product: CASSLAEAVINEQFF.

This clone was seen a handful of times. This rearrangement joins TRBV19 to TRBJ1-1; TRBD1 aligns across 8 bases. CDR1 LNHDA and CDR2 SQIVND come from the germline V gene (reference sequence). CDR3 length: 14 residues. With V trimmed by 5 bases and J by 5 bases, 7 bases remained unmatched. This CDR3 reads CASSVDRVWTEAFF. As DNA, the CDR3 is TGTGCCAGTAGTGTGGACAGGGTATGGACTGAAGCTTTCTTT.

This clone occurred once. The chain uses TRBV2 and TRBJ2-2; possibly TRBD2 for D (5 bases). This CDR3 contains 14 residues. Germline CDR1 is SNHLY and CDR2 is FYNNEI. Between the trimmed V and J ends, which lost 1 base and 4 bases, there was a span of 7 bases. CDR3 region: CASSEEAGTGELFF. The CDR3 coding sequence is TGTGCCAGCAGTGAAGAGGCGGGCACCGGGGAGCTGTTTTTT.

This clone was counted a few times. This rearrangement joins TRBV6-1 to TRBJ1-5; 11 positions agree with TRBD1. The germline gives CDR1 MNHNS, CDR2 SASEGT. This CDR3 contains 17 residues. The V and J ends lost 1 base and 0 bases, in that order; junction bases with no gene match: 2. The CDR3 region is CASSEGTGGPSNQPQHF. Here the CDR3 DNA reads TGTGCCAGCAGTGAAGGGACAGGGGGCCCTAGCAATCAGCCCCAGCATTTT.

The chain links TRBV27 to TRBJ2-1; D gene ambiguous. The germline gives CDR1 MNHEY, CDR2 SMNVEV (reference sequence). Trimming removed 1 base at V and 5 bases at J, with 9 bases between. CDR3 size: 14 residues. This chain's CDR3 is CASSLLWQNNEQFF. CDR3 DNA sequence: TGTGCCAGCAGTTTATTGTGGCAGAACAATGAGCAGTTCTTC.

The J gene is TRBJ2-1, the V gene TRBV5-1; no clear D. V gave up 0 bases and J gave up 0 bases, with 7 bases separating them. The CDR3 covers 15 residues. Germline CDR1 is SGHRS and CDR2 is YFSETQ. In nucleotides, the CDR3 is TGCGCCAGCAGCTTGGGAGGTTCCTCCTACAATGAGCAGTTCTTC. Amino acid sequence: CASSLGGSSYNEQFF.

V usage is TRBV7-9 and J usage is TRBJ1-1; 8 bases are shared with TRBD1. The germline V gene has CDR1 SEHNR and CDR2 FQNEAQ (reference sequence). The CDR3 is 16 residues long. After removal of 1 base from V and 4 bases from J, the junction contained 8 bases not matched to a gene. The CDR3: CASSLDGQGSSTEAFF. CDR3 bases: TGTGCCAGCAGCTTAGACGGACAGGGAAGCAGCACTGAAGCTTTCTTT.

This clone has just one count. The V gene is TRBV27, the J gene TRBJ2-2; D unclear. The V and J ends lost 3 bases and 5 bases respectively, with 4 bases between them. The CDR3 length is 12 residues. Germline loops: CDR1 MNHEY, CDR2 SMNVEV (reference sequence). The CDR3: CASSFQTGELFF. The DNA of the CDR3 is TGTGCCAGCAGTTTTCAGACCGGGGAGCTGTTTTTT.

The chain joins TRBV11-1 to TRBJ1-2; D is undetermined. The length of the CDR3 is 15 residues. Per germline, CDR1 SGHAT and CDR2 FQDESV (reference sequence). Trimming cost V 1 base and J 0 bases, with 9 bases left between them. CDR3 bases: TGTGCCAGCAGCTTAGGGCGGAGCCCTAACTATGGCTACACCTTC. This codes for CASSLGRSPNYGYTF.

The chain couples TRBV19 to TRBJ2-5; a possible D gene is TRBD2 (6 bases). This CDR3 spans 13 amino acids. Between the trimmed V and J ends, which lost 6 bases and 7 bases, there was a span of 15 bases. Germline V CDR1 and CDR2: LNHDA, SQIVND (reference sequence). The CDR3 loop is CASSSDWGGTQYF. The DNA for the CDR3 is TGTGCCAGTAGCTCGGATTGGGGAGGGACCCAGTACTTC.